The source of this T cell receptor (beta chain) is a study of cytomegalovirus exposure and HLA in healthy donors. Findings and limits, study-wide: Excluded: some indistinguishable V segments such as TRBV6-2 and TRBV6-3. While the bulk of TCR sequences proved rare, some public TCRs turned up in many donors. An assumption of roughly uniform sequencing depth across donors underlay the presence/absence analyses.

This clone was observed once. Its antigen is as yet unknown. Both 60 Vbeta primers and 13 Jbeta primers went into the PCR. Some clones are missing from TCRdb's copy, which holds only in-frame ones; the method was immunoSEQ multiplex PCR. The sample has around 200,000 clones, approximately 84% seen once; the top ten hold 0.5% to 0.7%. The CDR3 loop spans 19 amino acids. Germline CDR1 reads LNHDA; CDR2 reads SQIVND (reference sequence). The V and J ends lost 3 bases and 3 bases, in that order; junction bases with no gene match: 12. The origin of this receptor is a woman aged 40 to 50 in good health and CMV-seronegative. The source material was PBMCs. This chain connects TRBV19 to TRBJ2-6; TRBD2 aligns across 9 bases. DNA for the CDR3: TGTGCCAGTAGTATCCGCGGGACTAGCATTCGTGTTGGGGCCAACGTCCTGACTTTC. This encodes CASSIRGTSIRVGANVLTF.